This entry lists 19 T cell receptor beta chains sequenced from one sample in a study of response to subunit inactivated influenza vaccine. Using its own MiXCR run on the RT-PCR reads, TCRdb lists one record per CDR3 protein. The data contain under 950,000 distinct CDR3 sequences, approximately 22% of them singletons. The specimen was PBMCs from blood, collected 4 to 6 days after vaccination. The receptors originated from a middle-aged man who received an inactivated influenza vaccine.

This chain uses TRBV7-2 with TRBJ2-4; 9 nucleotides agree with TRBD2. Trimming cost V 3 bases and J 6 bases; bases outside gene matches: 12. Germline V gene data show CDR1 as SGHTA and CDR2 as FQGNSA. The CDR3 totals 17 residues. The CDR3 nucleotides read TGTGCCAGCAGCTTTGTTGCGGGAGGGGGAGGGGGAAACATTCAGTACTTC. Translating it yields CASSFVAGGGGGNIQYF.

The chain combines TRBV4-2 with TRBJ2-1, with TRBD2 matching 9 bases. Looked up from germline, CDR1 is LGHNA and CDR2 is YNFKEQ. V lost 1 base to trimming and J lost 7 bases; unmatched junction nucleotides: 8. This CDR3 has 16 residues. CDR3 in DNA: TGTGCCAGCAGCCAAGTCGGTAATAGCGGGAGTAATGAGCAGTTCTTC. Translation: CASSQVGNSGSNEQFF.

This clonotype was counted only a few times. The genes are TRBV6-1 and TRBJ2-1; 7 nucleotides match TRBD2. CDR1 MNHNS and CDR2 SASEGT come from the germline V gene. Trimming at V came to 10 bases and at J to 0 bases, leaving 9 bases not matched to a gene. The CDR3 sequence is 15 residues long. As DNA, the CDR3 is TGTGCCACCTCTCGACTAGCAGCCTCCTACAATGAGCAGTTCTTC. It translates to CATSRLAASYNEQFF.

Comments on this clonotype: The CDR3 end shows no conserved phenylalanine or tryptophan, and so a read error is likely. CDR3 amino acids: CAISEIFRRDEQFL. In DNA, the CDR3 is TGTGCCATCAGTGAGATATTTCGGCGGGATGAGCAGTTCTTA. The chain recombines TRBV10-3 with TRBJ2-1; D is perhaps TRBD2 (5 bases). The CDR3 has 14 amino acids. The V end lost 2 bases, the J end lost 8 bases, and 13 bases lay between the germline ends. The germline CDR1 and CDR2 sequences are ENHRY and SYGVKD.

This clonotype turned up a few times. V usage is TRBV20-1 and J usage is TRBJ2-3; possibly TRBD1 for D (6 bases). This CDR3 region has 14 residues. Germline V gives CDR1 DFQATT, CDR2 SNEGSKA (reference sequence). The germline V and J ends were trimmed by 4 bases and 1 base, with 12 bases remaining between them. In DNA form, the CDR3 reads TGCAGTGCTACACACAGGGACGGCACAGATACGCAGTATTTT. This codes for CSATHRDGTDTQYF.

The gene calls are TRBV7-9 and TRBJ2-5, with a tentative D call TRBD2 (5 bases). The V gene's germline CDR1 is SEHNR and CDR2 FQNEAQ (reference sequence). There are 17 residues in the CDR3. V was clipped by 2 bases and J by 2 bases, with 18 bases between them. CDR3 loop: CASSLYDYRTGQETQYF. The CDR3 region has the DNA TGTGCCAGCAGCTTATACGACTACCGGACGGGGCAAGAGACCCAGTACTTC.

This clonotype was detected a few times. The chain employs TRBV9 and TRBJ2-7, with TRBD2 matching 7 bases. Per germline, CDR1 SGDLS and CDR2 YYNGEE. The CDR3 runs to 15 residues. Trimming removed 0 bases from V and 5 bases from J; junction bases left unmatched: 8. CDR3 nucleotide sequence: TGTGCCAGCAGCGTAGCGGACGGGAGGAACCACGAGCAGTACTTC. Protein: CASSVADGRNHEQYF.

The chain uses TRBV28 and TRBJ2-1; D gene ambiguous. Per germline, CDR1 MDHEN and CDR2 SYDVKM. Trimming took 1 base from V and 0 from J, leaving 16 bases between them. This CDR3 contains 18 residues. The CDR3 loop is CASSLSFFRTHSYNEQFF. CDR3 in DNA: TGTGCCAGCAGTTTATCCTTTTTTCGAACCCACTCCTACAATGAGCAGTTCTTC.

This chain uses TRBV28 with TRBJ2-5; 8 bases fit TRBD2. After removal of 6 bases from V and 5 bases from J, the junction contained 14 bases not matched to a gene. Germline CDR1 MDHEN, CDR2 SYDVKM. There are 16 residues in the CDR3. The CDR3 loop is CASSQRTSNKPETQYF. CDR3 bases: TGTGCCAGCAGCCAGAGGACTAGCAACAAGCCGGAGACCCAGTACTTC.

This clonotype was seen a handful of times. The rearrangement joins TRBV9 to TRBJ2-3; D might be TRBD2 (5 bases). CDR1 and CDR2 from the germline V gene are SGDLS and YYNGEE. The CDR3 is 14 residues long. The germline V and J ends were trimmed by 3 bases and 0 bases, with 8 bases remaining between them. The CDR3 DNA follows: TGTGCCAGCAGCGAGGACTTGAGCACAGATACGCAGTATTTT. This sequence encodes CASSEDLSTDTQYF.

This chain connects TRBV5-5 to TRBJ2-1; D not resolved. In germline, CDR1 is SGHKS, CDR2 YYEKEE (reference sequence). The CDR3 is 15 amino acids. Trimming took 0 bases from V and 3 from J, leaving 10 bases between them. The CDR3 nucleotides read TGTGCCAGCAGCTTGGGGGCCAGGATCTACAATGAGCAGTTCTTC. Amino acid sequence: CASSLGARIYNEQFF.

The chain employs TRBV10-3 and TRBJ2-1; 9 positions agree with TRBD1. Germline loops: CDR1 ENHRY, CDR2 SYGVKD. The CDR3 has 14 amino acids. J gave up 5 bases and V 8 bases, and 7 bases lay outside the gene matches. The CDR3, as DNA: TGTGCCATCGCTGGGACAGGGCCCCACAATGAGCAGTTCTTC. Its protein is CAIAGTGPHNEQFF.

This clonotype occurred a few times. The chain employs TRBV27 and TRBJ2-6, with TRBD1 matching 9 bases. This CDR3 has 18 residues. Looked up from germline, CDR1 is MNHEY and CDR2 is SMNVEV (reference sequence). The J segment lost 0 bases and the V segment lost 3 bases, leaving 6 bases of the junction unmatched. The CDR3 is CASSFIWDRVSGANVLTF. The CDR3 DNA reads TGTGCCAGCAGTTTCATTTGGGACAGGGTCTCTGGGGCCAACGTCCTGACTTTC.

The V and J genes are TRBV12-3 or TRBV12-4 and TRBJ1-6; 7 positions agree with TRBD1. The CDR3 consists of 15 residues. The V segment lost 5 bases and the J segment 7 bases; nucleotides outside the gene matches: 8. As DNA, the CDR3 is TGTGCCAGCAGTCCGGGACAGTTAACAAATTCACCCCTCCACTTT. Its protein is CASSPGQLTNSPLHF.

This chain connects TRBV20-1 to TRBJ2-3; 10 nucleotides align to TRBD2. The germline V gene encodes CDR1 DFQATT and CDR2 SNEGSKA (reference sequence). This CDR3 spans 16 amino acids. With 1 base clipped from V and 2 bases from J, the junction kept 6 bases outside the gene matches. In nucleotides, the CDR3 is TGCAGTGCTAGAGTGGTAGCGGGGGGAATCACAGATACGCAGTATTTT. It yields the protein CSARVVAGGITDTQYF.

This clonotype was observed at least ten times. The chain is built from TRBV9 and TRBJ1-2; D unresolved. Between the trimmed V and J ends, which lost 7 bases and 3 bases, there was a span of 7 bases. The CDR3 consists of 11 residues. Germline V gene lookup returns CDR1 SGDLS and CDR2 YYNGEE. CDR3 DNA: TGTGCCAGCTCGCGGGACTATGGCTACACCTTC. This translates into CASSRDYGYTF.

This clonotype showed up just a few times. This sequence joins TRBV9 and TRBJ2-1; 8 nucleotides line up with TRBD2. The ends lost 4 bases at V and 6 bases at J; junction bases unmatched: 9. Germline V lookup: CDR1 SGDLS, CDR2 YYNGEE. CDR3 size: 15 residues. The CDR3 DNA sequence: TGTGCCAGCAGCCCTTTATCTAGCGGGTCCAATGAGCAGTTCTTC. Translation gives CASSPLSSGSNEQFF.

This clonotype was counted only a few times. CDR3 sequence reads: CASSLMGTKNIQYF. CDR3 sequence (DNA): TGTGCCAGCAGCTTAATGGGGACCAAAAACATTCAGTACTTC. The chain combines TRBV7-8 with TRBJ2-4; D call uncertain. CDR3 length equals 14 residues. Germline loops: CDR1 SGHVS, CDR2 FQNEAQ. The germline V and J ends were trimmed by 2 bases and 2 bases, with 7 bases remaining between them.

This sequence joins TRBV7-6 and TRBJ2-3; no firm D call. The CDR3 has 17 residues. The V gene lost 6 bases and the J gene lost 0 bases, with 19 bases spanning the gap. Germline V lookup: CDR1 SGHVS, CDR2 FNYEAQ. This chain's CDR3 is CASRRGKGETSTDTQYF. CDR3 coding DNA: TGTGCCAGCAGGAGAGGAAAGGGCGAAACTAGCACAGATACGCAGTATTTT.